This T cell receptor (beta chain) was recovered during a study of T cells in Graves' hyperthyroidism and ophthalmopathy. Turning to the study itself: At the time of initial diagnosis and before any treatment, peripheral blood was collected. Study findings and constraints: Most expanded thyroid clonotypes above 0.001 recurred in blood.

Ophthalmopathy in the patients scored at least 3 on Clinical Activity Score and at least 4 on NOSPECS grade, lasting under 3 months. PBMCs were sourced from around 10 ml fresh peripheral blood. Researchers amplified the TCR beta CDR3 regions from RNA transcripts. The TCR CDR3 was amplified in a first-round RT-PCR using the HTBI primer set. Via MiXCR, TCRdb re-called the multiplex PCR reads, giving one row per CDR3 protein. The sample shows 200,000 to 250,000 distinct CDR3 sequences, 24% of them seen only once. To note about this clonotype: Its target is not known.

CDR3 length: 16 residues. Germline V gene sequence: CDR1 DFQATT, CDR2 SNEGSKA (reference sequence). After removal of 6 bases from V and 5 bases from J, the junction contained 16 bases not matched to a gene. The sequence derives from a woman between 35 and 50 years old with Graves' ophthalmopathy. The chain employs TRBV20-1 and TRBJ2-5, with 9 bases fitting TRBD2. Sequencing was performed on blood. The CDR3 DNA sequence: TGCAGTGCCCTGGAGTTGGGGACTAGCTATCAGGAGACCCAGTACTTC. Translation: CSALELGTSYQETQYF.